Listed below are T cell receptor beta chains from one sample, sequenced in a study of technical replicates of blood from several donors. TCRdb's copy holds only in-frame clones and misses some; the assay was immunoSEQ multiplex PCR. The sample yields approximately 94,000 clones, 95% to 97% seen once. The sample comprised T cells isolated from PBMCs. Receptors were obtained from a human donor in good health. The CDR3 runs from the conserved cysteine through the conserved F or W. A D gene is named only where the DNA matches it firmly.

J | D | V | DNA | CDR3
TRBJ1-2 | . | TRBV11-3 | TGTGCCAGCAGCGGCCGTAACTATGGCTACACCTTC | CASSGRNYGYTF
TRBJ2-1 | . | TRBV5-6 | TGTGCCAGCAGCGTTGATCGAGGAGGGCAGTTCTTC | CASSVDRGGQFF
TRBJ1-1 | TRBD1 | TRBV7-9 | TGTGCCAGCAGCAAATGGACAGGGAGCATGAACACTGAAGCTTTCTTT | CASSKWTGSMNTEAFF
TRBJ2-1 | . | TRBV4-2 | TGTGCCAGCACGAGCGGAGTTTCCGATGAGCAGTTCTTC | CASTSGVSDEQFF
TRBJ1-5 | TRBD1 | TRBV7-9 | TGTGCCAGCAGCGCCGGGACAGGGTCGAATCAGCCCCAGCATTTT | CASSAGTGSNQPQHF
TRBJ2-7 | . | TRBV19 | TGTGCCAGTAGTATTGACAGCTCCTACGAGCAGTACTTC | CASSIDSSYEQYF
TRBJ1-5 | . | TRBV19 | TGTGCCAGTAGTGGCCGGGGAACGCAGCCCCAGCATTTT | CASSGRGTQPQHF
TRBJ1-1 | . | TRBV9 | TGTGCCAGCAGCGTATCAGGTTACACTGAAGCTTTCTTT | CASSVSGYTEAFF
TRBJ1-1 | TRBD1 | TRBV5-8 | TGTGCCAGCAGCTTTGATGTCGCAGGACAGGGAGCTTTCTTT | CASSFDVAGQGAFF
TRBJ2-1 | TRBD2 | TRBV19 | TGTGCCAGTAGTGATCCCCTAGCGGGAGGGATCAGCTCCTACAATGAGCAGTTCTTC | CASSDPLAGGISSYNEQFF
TRBJ1-1 | . | TRBV5-1 | TGCGCCAGCAGCTTACAGGGGAACACTGAAGCTTTCTTT | CASSLQGNTEAFF
TRBJ2-1 | TRBD2 | TRBV9 | TGTGCCAGCAGCGCTAGCGGGACAGTTGAGCAGTTCTTC | CASSASGTVEQFF
TRBJ2-5 | TRBD1 | TRBV6-6 | TGTGCCAGCAACCCCCTTGAGGGGGCTCGAGAGACCCAGTACTTC | CASNPLEGARETQYF
TRBJ2-7 | TRBD1 | TRBV6-5 | TGTGCCAGCGGACGGGACAGGATCCACGAGCAGTACTTC | CASGRDRIHEQYF
TRBJ1-2 | . | TRBV6-6 | TGTGCCAGCAGTTTTTCAGGGCACGATGGCTACACCTTC | CASSFSGHDGYTF
TRBJ2-7 | TRBD2 | TRBV7-9 | TGTGCCAGCAGCCGGGAGCCCGGGACTAGCAGTTACGAGCAGTACTTC | CASSREPGTSSYEQYF
TRBJ1-2 | . | TRBV5-1 | TGCGCCAGCAGCTTGGAGGGGAGGCCCTTCGAAGGCTACACCTTC | CASSLEGRPFEGYTF
TRBJ2-3 | . | TRBV2 | TGTGCCAGCAGTCCCGTCGGACAGTCCACAGATACGCAGTATTTT | CASSPVGQSTDTQYF
TRBJ2-1 | . | TRBV6-5 | TGTGCCAGCAGCAATCGCGGGATGTACAATGAGCAGTTCTTC | CASSNRGMYNEQFF
TRBJ1-2 | . | TRBV7-8 | TGTGCCAGCAGCTTAGAATTATACATCTATGGCTACACCTTC | CASSLELYIYGYTF